This TCR beta chain came from a study of cytomegalovirus exposure and HLA in healthy donors (dated by TCRdb to about 2017). Context from the whole study: An earlier analysis of several hundred of the donors reported approximately 260 Gb of sequence data and 95 million to 140 million unique TCR beta sequences obtained from about 180 million T cells. An early release covering roughly 580 HLA-typed donors comprised about 300 gigabases of sequencing data and 85 million to 100 million unique TCR sequences. Of the 350 to 400 genotyped donors, 65% to 90% fell in the genetic ancestry cluster associated with self-reported Caucasian donors. The study aimed to test whether signatures of past pathogen exposure could be identified by cataloging public T cell receptors. The T cell repertoires of roughly 660 subjects were profiled by immunosequencing and related to cytomegalovirus serostatus. Along with the roughly 610-subject first cohort, a separate validation cohort of approximately 110 different subjects was used. To predict cytomegalovirus infection status, the study combined high-throughput TCR immunosequencing, statistical association of individual TCRs with disease status, and machine learning. A later analysis re-analyzed previously published TCR beta repertoires from about 730 donors and added high-resolution HLA genotyping to study TCR occurrence patterns. The later analysis used no new phenotypic data to find candidate immune exposures, relying instead on TCR beta sequences and their occurrence across donors. An earlier analysis of 587 of the donors applied high-throughput TCR beta sequencing to assess whether each TCR beta V gene segment acted as functional or pseudogenic. Alongside the repertoire data, information on donor age, sex, ethnicity and CMV serostatus was compiled. In a later genetic analysis, genome-wide SNP genotypes for about three fifths of the 666 donors were used, and that subset was treated as a discovery cohort. All discovery cohort repertoires had been generated on a single sequencing platform. HLA typing included class I and class II loci at four-digit resolution. The number of donors typed differed by locus, with 629-630 for A, B, C, DRB1 and DQB1, roughly 520 for DQA1, 600 to 610 for DPA1, and around 450 for DPB1. Because of strong linkage in the cohort, 5 or 6 DR-DQ haplotypes were treated as single units for association and clustering. Among roughly 400 genotyped donors of the cohort, an average of around 250,000 unique TCR beta nucleotide sequences was sequenced per donor, of which approximately 18% were non-productive. General study outcomes and caveats: It was suggested by the authors that the approach could potentially be generalized to other disease states and immunological phenotypes. Most TCR sequences were seen in very few donors, while some public TCRs were found in many individuals. Because HLA typing was missing for some donors at each locus, association tests included only the typed subset. Some IMGT-functional V segments, including TRBV6-2 and TRBV6-3, could not be told apart with the 87-base-pair reads, so those segments were excluded. CMV serostatus was the only immune exposure information available for the cohort. According to a later genetic analysis, donors in an Asian-associated ancestry cluster had fewer N-insertions in productive TCRs than the approximately 710-donor mean. In a later analysis, around 17,000 TCR beta sequences were associated with specific HLA alleles at a false discovery rate of 0.05. According to a later analysis, TCR association rates differed among HLA loci, with DRB1 alleles showing the most associated TCRs and HLA-C alleles showing the fewest. This cohort had only TCR beta chains sequenced, and the lack of alpha or paired-chain data limited which features could be detected. Linkage disequilibrium might explain the correlated functional status among segregating V segments, but an unknown experimental factor could not be excluded. In a later genetic analysis, a missense DCLRE1C variant was associated with V-gene and J-gene trimming of TCR beta chains, and the association was replicated in an independent cohort. A few of the identified cytomegalovirus-associated TCR beta chains were confirmed in vitro to be specific for cytomegalovirus antigens. Roughly 17 rarely observed V segments, including chromosome 9 orphons, were excluded from the earlier analysis of approximately 500 of the donors because counts were too low. In an earlier analysis of 587 of the donors, most TCR beta V segments appeared in productive rearrangements about 87% or about 30% of the time, broadly matching IMGT annotations. Assigning TCR associations to individual alleles was difficult when HLA alleles, especially DR and DQ, strongly co-occurred. In a later analysis, several top co-occurrence clusters were reported to appear linked to parvovirus B19, influenza, CMV and Epstein-Barr virus. In both the original and validation cohorts, the classifier was reported to diagnose cytomegalovirus status with high specificity and sensitivity. Sequencing depth was assumed to be roughly uniform across donors in the presence/absence analyses, though that assumption may not hold. A group of highly shared sequence variants was considered likely to be a technical artifact of the sequencing pipeline. The study gave a list of under 200 TCR beta chains associated with cytomegalovirus. In a later analysis, HLA-associated TCR beta chains showed more clonal expansion and lower generation probabilities than non-associated chains that were equally common. A further reported finding was that TCR beta sequences accurately predicted the HLA-A and HLA-B alleles for most subjects in the first cohort. Most CMV-associated TCR beta chains appeared to be HLA-restricted in a later analysis, and the HLA associations seemed to be driven largely by CMV exposure.

The library was produced with the immunoSEQ multiplex PCR assay. A mixture of 60 forward primers for TCR Vbeta segments and 13 reverse primers for TCR Jbeta segments was used in the multiplex PCR. A multiplex PCR assay on genomic DNA amplified the CDR3 region of rearranged TCR beta genes. On the Illumina HiSeq System, the amplified TCR beta libraries were sequenced as 87-base-pair reads. The published analysis was carried out like this. A later analysis tallied around 82 million unique TCR beta chains across the 666 repertoires, and about 12 million of those chains were shared by two or more donors. To remove PCR and sequencing errors, raw reads were error-corrected and collapsed into unique sequences using a nearest-neighbor algorithm that merged closely related sequences. To assign V, D and J gene segments, CDR3 sequences were aligned to IMGT reference sequences. For a sequence to be retained, at least a six-nucleotide match to both a V gene segment and a J gene segment was required. A rearrangement was called productive if the CDR3 had no stop codons and remained in frame with V and J, and every other rearrangement was called non-productive. CDR3 was defined according to IMGT convention as the region running from the second conserved V-encoded cysteine to the conserved J-encoded phenylalanine. Sequences without an unambiguous match to a single V gene segment were excluded from the earlier analysis of approximately 600 of the donors. An earlier analysis of around 600 of the donors classified V segments as functional when productive rearrangements were above 56.7% and as segregating when the standard deviation between donors was above 5%. To diagnose cytomegalovirus status from the catalog of TCR beta chain sequences, a statistical classification framework was built. In a later analysis, TCR nucleotide sequences were compared against IMGT/GENE-DB human TR gene sequences so that V and J genes could be assigned. A later analysis assigned CDR3 sequences and most-parsimonious VDJ recombination scenarios with the TCRdist pipeline. In a later analysis, each TCR beta chain was defined by its CDR3 amino acid sequence together with its V-gene family, and reads without a unique V-gene family were excluded. A later analysis removed 450 to 600 highly shared, low-generation-probability nucleotide sequences to deal with suspected cross-contamination and a sequencing artifact. A later analysis calculated a clonal expansion index for each public chain from normalized within-repertoire ranks of inferred template counts. Generation probabilities in a later analysis came from a VDJ recombination model fitted to out-of-frame rearrangements, and those results were checked against IGoR. A later analysis scored TCR-TCR, TCR-HLA and TCR-CMV co-occurrence with hypergeometric tests, applying a repertoire-size bias correction to TCR pairs. A later analysis estimated false discovery rates by permuting HLA or CMV assignments 20 times. In a later analysis, co-occurring TCRs were grouped with DBSCAN, and TCRdist sequence similarity was added when clustering was performed within HLA-allele-positive subsets. For co-occurrence clustering, repertoires with fewer than 30,000 or more than 120,000 public chains were excluded, along with four or five repertoires with anomalous nucleotide sharing. TCRdb limited this immuneACCESS table to in-frame rearrangements with V and J called. A share of clones is missing; checked studies link under half to unresolved V genes, and the rest is unexplained. V, J and clone size derive from that table, while D and trimming were established from the DNA sequence. The sample includes approximately 76,000 clones, with about 69% observed a single time. More than 15% of the sample is in the top ten clones.

The cohort consisted of approximately 690 healthy bone marrow donors. At the time of sampling, all cohort members were nominally healthy, though unrecorded immune exposures were likely present. The donor tested CMV seropositive, placing the donor among the approximately 290 seropositive members of the cohort. A peripheral blood sample was collected from each donor, and TCR beta sequencing was performed on peripheral blood mononuclear cells. Genomic DNA was extracted from the blood cell samples with the Qiagen DNeasy Blood Extraction Kit. On this clone: It has no known antigen specificity. Within one base of it there is no much larger clone, and no base qualities were kept.

The junction shows trimming of 0 bases on V and 0 bases on J, plus 3 bases between the germline ends. The CDR3, from cysteine to phenylalanine, totals 15 residues. Only CDR3 DNA is held: 45 bases, read in frame from base 1. From a lookup of the germline V gene, CDR1 and CDR2 are MRHNA and SNTAGT. This chain is built from TRBV6-4 and TRBJ2-6; no D gene can be assigned with confidence. The receptor was isolated from a woman aged 40 to 50 in good health and CMV-seropositive. Sequencing input: PBMCs. This receptor has the CDR3 CASSDSSSGANVLTF. The DNA is as follows: TGTGCCAGCAGTGACTCGAGCTCTGGGGCCAACGTCCTGACTTTC.